This paragraph reports one T cell receptor beta chain. This sample is part of a study of blood T cell repertoires in COVID-19. Study as a whole: The origin of the acute and convalescent COVID-19 samples was the United States, Italy and Spain. T cells, B-cell-depleted T cells, or PBMCs supplied cDNA or gDNA.

Original processing methods: Estimation of nucleated cell counts was performed using reference gene primer amplification. The protocol was immunoSEQ multiplex PCR, while the TCRdb copy is restricted to in-frame clones and leaves out a portion. The DNA gave D and trimming, while V, J and clone size come from that table. The top ten clones hold about 16% of a sample with around 70,000 clones, approximately 78% of them seen once. CDR3 length equals 14 residues. Germline assignment: CDR1 MDHEN and CDR2 SYDVKM. V was trimmed by 2 bases and J by 4 bases, leaving 11 bases between them. Specimen: peripheral blood. The J gene is TRBJ1-2, the V gene TRBV28; D gene uncertain. The sequence was collected from a human donor in a cohort sampled during active COVID-19. The chain's CDR3 is CASSLPFGGYGYTF. CDR3 nucleotide sequence: TGTGCCAGCAGTTTACCATTCGGCGGCTATGGCTACACCTTC.